This T cell receptor beta chain stems from a study of cytomegalovirus exposure and HLA in healthy donors. Study results and caveats: The majority of TCR sequences were rare, yet some public TCRs appeared in many donors.

PCR employed 60 Vbeta and 13 Jbeta primers. Profiled with immunoSEQ multiplex PCR; TCRdb holds only in-frame clones, not every one. This sample has about 160,000 clones, with approximately 80% found just once. The CDR3 has 16 residues. Germline values: CDR1 KGHSH, CDR2 LQKENI. Trimming left V 5 bases short and J 2 bases short, with 16 bases between. Concerning this clone itself: Its antigen remains unknown.

The chain is built from TRBV18 and TRBJ1-5; D remains ambiguous. The receptor comes from a woman aged 18-29 years in good health and CMV-seronegative. Sequencing was performed on PBMCs. The CDR3 DNA sequence: TGTGCCAGCTCATCAAGCAGCAGCGCGGGCAATCAGCCCCAGCATTTT. Residues: CASSSSSSAGNQPQHF. Looking up the rest from reference TRBV18 and TRBJ1-5 gives the full variable domain: NAGVMQNPRHLVRRRGQEARLRCSPMKGHSHVYWYRQLPEEGLKFMVYLQKENIIDESGMPKERFSAEFPKEGPSILRIQQVVRGDSAAYFCASSSSSSAGNQPQHFGDGTRLSIL.